This TCR beta chain was recorded in a study of T cell changes during pregnancy in multiple sclerosis. Measured with immunoSEQ multiplex PCR; TCRdb has only the in-frame clones, and not every one. The sample holds approximately 27,000 clones, more than 80% seen once. Germline lookup yields CDR1 MNHNY and CDR2 SVGAGI (reference sequence). Trimming took off 6 bases at V and 9 bases at J, with 21 bases between the two ends. The length of the CDR3 is 15 residues. The clonotype comes from a female donor with multiple sclerosis, enrolled in a pregnancy study. The source was CD4+ T cells from peripheral blood mononuclear cells, collected in the first trimester of pregnancy. The chain combines TRBV6-6 with TRBJ2-1, with D possibly matching TRBD1 (5 bases). The CDR3 is CASRTDTTERSEQFF. The CDR3 region has the DNA TGTGCCAGCAGGACCGACACGACAGAAAGGAGTGAGCAGTTCTTC.